These T cell receptor beta chains were read from a single sample in a study of blood T cell repertoires in COVID-19. Measured with immunoSEQ multiplex PCR; TCRdb has only the in-frame clones, and not every one. The data contain around 69,000 clones, 85% of them singletons. Sequences were obtained from peripheral blood. The receptors were gathered from a man between 45 and 60 years old with acute or convalescent COVID-19. Both conserved end residues are part of each CDR3. The D gene is left open where the match is weak. Only part of the rows carry a size: once, few, many, or a class if the clone is expanded.

>TRBJ2-5|TRBV2|TRBD1|15|.
CASSRDRSFKVTQYF
TGTGCCAGCAGCAGGGACAGATCCTTCAAGGTGACCCAGTACTTC
>TRBJ2-3|TRBV5-1|TRBD2|19|.
CASSDLAGGPDESTDTQYF
TGCGCCAGCAGCGACTTAGCGGGAGGCCCCGACGAAAGCACAGATACGCAGTATTTT
>TRBJ2-3|TRBV27|.|16|once
CASSLLGLARTDTQYF
TGTGCCAGCAGTTTATTAGGGCTAGCCCGCACAGATACGCAGTATTTT
>TRBJ2-3|TRBV5-4|.|13|.
CAGLDGITDTQYF
TGTGCCGGTCTGGACGGGATTACAGATACGCAGTATTTT
>TRBJ1-2|TRBV4-2|.|16|.
CASSQDLGSSNYGYTF
TGTGCCAGCAGCCAAGATCTGGGCAGTTCTAACTATGGCTACACCTTC
>TRBJ2-1|TRBV19|TRBD2|16|.
CASSSISGGYYNEQFF
TGTGCCAGTAGCAGCATAAGCGGGGGGTACTACAATGAGCAGTTCTTC
>TRBJ2-7|TRBV4-2|TRBD1|16|few
CASSQGRQGATYEQYF
TGTGCCAGCAGCCAAGGGCGGCAGGGGGCGACCTACGAGCAGTACTTC
>TRBJ2-3|TRBV6-1|TRBD2|15|.
CASSELAGGPVAQYF
TGTGCCAGCAGTGAACTAGCGGGGGGGCCAGTTGCGCAGTATTTT
>TRBJ2-2|TRBV19|.|15|.
CASSWAGVNTGELFF
TGTGCCAGTAGTTGGGCAGGGGTGAACACCGGGGAGCTGTTTTTT
>TRBJ1-1|TRBV6-2/TRBV6-3|.|11|.
CASSTRTEAFF
TGTGCCAGCAGTACACGCACTGAAGCTTTCTTT
>TRBJ2-3|TRBV13|.|16|few
CASSLERPGWGDTQYF
TGTGCCAGCAGCTTAGAGCGACCAGGGTGGGGAGATACGCAGTATTTT
>TRBJ2-2|TRBV29-1|TRBD1|16|.
CSAVDRGGWSTGELFF
TGCAGCGCAGTCGACAGGGGAGGATGGAGCACCGGGGAGCTGTTTTTT
>TRBJ2-7|TRBV4-1|TRBD1|16|.
CASSQDPGQGAPMQYF
TGCGCCAGCAGCCAAGACCCGGGACAGGGGGCGCCGATGCAGTACTTC
>TRBJ2-6|TRBV3-1/TRBV3-2|TRBD1|20|.
CASSQAATGGLQNGANVLTF
TGTGCCAGCAGCCAAGCAGCGACAGGGGGCCTTCAGAATGGGGCCAACGTCCTGACTTTC
>TRBJ1-4|TRBV3-1/TRBV3-2|TRBD1|17|once
CASSQVYRGLGDEKLFF
TGTGCCAGCAGCCAAGTTTATAGGGGGCTCGGAGATGAAAAACTGTTTTTT
>TRBJ1-5|TRBV15|TRBD1|16|once
CATSLHGTGHGQPQHF
TGTGCCACCAGCTTACATGGGACAGGCCACGGACAGCCCCAGCATTTT
>TRBJ2-5|TRBV7-9|.|16|.
CASSSLSLRRLETQYF
TGTGCCAGCAGCTCGTTATCCCTGAGGAGGTTAGAGACCCAGTACTTC
>TRBJ1-4|TRBV10-3|.|12|once
CATRDNNEKLFF
TGTGCCACTCGAGACAATAATGAAAAACTGTTTTTT
>TRBJ2-7|TRBV5-1|TRBD1|17|many
CASSLPSDDRGPHEQYF
TGCGCCAGCAGCTTGCCCAGTGATGACAGGGGTCCCCACGAGCAGTACTTC
>TRBJ2-5|TRBV4-2|.|14|.
CASSQEPGVETQYF
TGTGCCAGCAGCCAAGAACCAGGGGTTGAGACCCAGTACTTC
>TRBJ2-2|TRBV4-2|TRBD2|15|.
CASSVAGGLSGELFF
TGTGCCAGCAGCGTGGCGGGGGGGCTTTCCGGGGAGCTGTTTTTT
>TRBJ2-5|TRBV10-2|TRBD2|14|few
CASRAGTTQETQYF
TGCGCCAGCAGAGCGGGGACTACCCAAGAGACCCAGTACTTC
>TRBJ2-7|TRBV18|TRBD1|14|medium-sized
CASHRQGLSYEQYF
TGTGCCAGCCATCGACAGGGGCTCTCCTACGAGCAGTACTTC
>TRBJ1-1|TRBV19|.|15|.
CASSLAGTQNTEAFF
TGTGCCAGTAGCCTGGCCGGGACACAGAACACTGAAGCTTTCTTT
>TRBJ2-2|TRBV18|.|16|.
CASSPVQGTSTGELFF
TGTGCCAGCTCACCGGTCCAGGGAACTTCGACCGGGGAGCTGTTTTTT
>TRBJ1-2|TRBV18|.|12|.
CASSPRQGGYTF
TGTGCCAGCTCACCACGGCAGGGGGGCTACACCTTC
>TRBJ2-3|TRBV10-1|TRBD2|16|.
CASSESRAGEADTQYF
TGCGCCAGCAGTGAGTCTCGAGCGGGGGAAGCAGATACGCAGTATTTT
>TRBJ2-3|TRBV11-2|.|17|.
CASSLVFSGAEKDTQYF
TGTGCCAGCAGCTTAGTTTTCTCGGGTGCCGAAAAAGATACGCAGTATTTT
>TRBJ2-2|TRBV9|.|17|once
CASSVDGVQGRTGELFF
TGTGCCAGCAGCGTAGATGGGGTACAGGGCCGGACCGGGGAGCTGTTTTTT
>TRBJ1-1|TRBV4-1|.|13|.
CASSHPRGVEAFF
TGCGCCAGCAGCCATCCCAGGGGAGTTGAAGCTTTCTTT
>TRBJ1-5|TRBV5-5|.|15|.
CASSLGVFSNQPQHF
TGTGCCAGCAGCTTGGGAGTCTTTAGCAATCAGCCCCAGCATTTT
>TRBJ1-2|TRBV6-5|.|10|.
CASWGSGYTF
TGTGCCAGCTGGGGCAGTGGCTACACCTTC
>TRBJ2-3|TRBV10-1|.|19|few
CASSESWGPGAESTDTQYF
TGCGCCAGCAGTGAGTCGTGGGGGCCTGGGGCCGAAAGCACAGATACGCAGTATTTT
>TRBJ2-1|TRBV18|TRBD1|13|few
CASSPGKGQGKFF
TGTGCCAGCTCACCAGGAAAGGGACAGGGGAAGTTCTTC
>TRBJ2-4|TRBV7-9|.|18|.
CASSPRPSDTLAKNIQYF
TGTGCCAGCAGCCCCAGGCCGTCAGATACTTTAGCCAAAAACATTCAGTACTTC
>TRBJ1-6|TRBV5-1|TRBD1|15|.
CASSLGTGADSPLHF
TGCGCCAGCAGCTTGGGGACAGGGGCGGATTCACCCCTCCACTTT
>TRBJ2-5|TRBV3-1/TRBV3-2|.|15|.
CASSQTERLQETQYF
TGTGCCAGCAGCCAAACTGAGCGGCTCCAAGAGACCCAGTACTTC
>TRBJ2-1|TRBV7-2|TRBD1|16|.
CASSWPDRGPYNEQFF
TGTGCCAGCAGCTGGCCAGACAGGGGCCCATACAATGAGCAGTTCTTC
>TRBJ2-5|TRBV6-1|TRBD1|15|.
CASSEATGAMKTQYF
TGTGCCAGCAGTGAAGCTACAGGGGCAATGAAGACCCAGTACTTC
>TRBJ1-5|TRBV7-2|TRBD1|14|.
CASSLDRGSQPQHF
TGTGCCAGCAGCTTGGACAGGGGAAGTCAGCCCCAGCATTTT
>TRBJ1-2|TRBV6-5|.|13|.
CASSFRGDGGYTF
TGTGCCAGCAGTTTCCGGGGGGATGGAGGCTACACCTTC
>TRBJ2-2|TRBV9|.|16|.
CASSRIGPLNTGELFF
TGTGCCAGCTCCAGAATTGGCCCCTTGAACACCGGGGAGCTGTTTTTT
>TRBJ1-1|TRBV5-1|.|16|.
CASSLRPGDQNTEAFF
TGCGCCAGCAGCTTACGGCCAGGGGACCAGAACACTGAAGCTTTCTTT
>TRBJ1-1|TRBV30|.|11|.
CAWSKTYEAFF
TGTGCCTGGAGCAAGACTTATGAAGCTTTCTTT
>TRBJ2-1|TRBV7-9|TRBD2|13|.
CASTWTSANEQFF
TGTGCCAGCACCTGGACTAGCGCCAATGAGCAGTTCTTC
>TRBJ2-3|TRBV3-1/TRBV3-2|.|13|.
CASSQGLPDTQYF
TGTGCCAGCAGCCAAGGACTACCAGATACGCAGTATTTT